The 21 T cell receptor beta chains below come from one sample, sequenced in a study of T cell changes during pregnancy in multiple sclerosis (dated by TCRdb to between 2018 and 2021). The library was built by means of the immunoSEQ multiplex PCR assay. The table comes from immuneACCESS by way of TCRdb, which keeps in-frame sequences with V and J called. Part of the clones is missing from these tables; in studies checked, under half for an unresolved V gene and the rest for unknown reasons. A total of 50,000 or so clones appear in this sample, about 90% of them only once. The top ten clones comprise 0.25% to 0.3% of the sample. The input for sequencing was CD4+ T cells from peripheral blood mononuclear cells, taken in the second trimester of pregnancy. All receptors derive from a female donor with multiple sclerosis, enrolled in a pregnancy study.

The rearrangement links TRBV29-1 to TRBJ2-7; TRBD1 might be the D (6 bases). Trimming left V 3 bases short and J 4 bases short, with 16 bases between. Germline V gives CDR1 SQVTM, CDR2 ANQGSEA. There are 14 residues in the CDR3. The CDR3 bases are TGCAGCGTTGATGGAGGACAGTGGGGGTACGAGCAGTACTTC. Translating it yields CSVDGGQWGYEQYF.

The CDR3 loop reads CAWSVNYGKNIQYF. The CDR3 DNA sequence: TGTGCCTGGAGTGTAAACTACGGCAAAAACATTCAGTACTTC. The chain joins TRBV30 to TRBJ2-4; D uncertain. CDR3 length equals 14 residues. Germline V lookup: CDR1 GTSNPN, CDR2 SVGIG (reference sequence). Trimming removed 0 bases from V and 3 bases from J, with 9 bases in between.

CDR3 coding DNA: TGTGCCAGCAGCTTGGCCGTAGCCAAAAACATTCAGTACTTC. Protein: CASSLAVAKNIQYF. V usage is TRBV5-4 and J usage is TRBJ2-4; D is ambiguous. CDR3 size: 14 residues. Between the trimmed V and J ends, which lost 0 bases and 0 bases, there was a span of 4 bases. Germline CDR1 is SGHNT and CDR2 is YYREEE (reference sequence).

This clone was found once. The chain has TRBV29-1 and TRBJ2-3; TRBD1 aligns across 8 bases. CDR1 is SQVTM and CDR2 is ANQGSEA in the germline V gene. V trimming: 5 bases; J trimming: 2 bases; junction bases outside the gene matches: 3. The CDR3 consists of 13 residues. The CDR3 is CSVRTGFTDTQYF. Here the CDR3 DNA reads TGCAGCGTTCGGACAGGGTTCACAGATACGCAGTATTTT.

The gene calls are TRBV2 and TRBJ1-2; 8 nucleotides agree with TRBD1. J lost 9 bases, V lost 3 bases, and 3 bases had no gene match. From germline, CDR1 is SNHLY and CDR2 FYNNEI. The CDR3 length is 12 residues. The CDR3 reads CASSETGVSYTF. The CDR3 DNA is TGTGCCAGCAGTGAGACAGGGGTTAGCTACACCTTC.

This clone has a single count. The rearrangement uses TRBV7-9 and TRBJ1-3, with D unclear. CDR3 length equals 14 residues. Germline CDR1 and CDR2: SEHNR and FQNEAQ (reference sequence). Trimming removed 4 bases at V and 2 bases at J, with 9 bases between. The CDR3 coding sequence is TGTGCCAGCAGCTATGGCGGGGCTGGAAACACCATATATTTT. Its protein is CASSYGGAGNTIYF. The variable domain in full, with the rest retrieved from reference TRBV7-9 and TRBJ1-3, is DTGVSQNPRHKITKRGQNVTFRCDPISEHNRLYWYRQTLGQGPEFLTYFQNEAQLEKSRLLSDRFSAERPKGSFSTLEIQRTEQGDSAMYLCASSYGGAGNTIYFGEGSWLTVV.

The genes are TRBV2 and TRBJ1-5, with no clear D. The germline V and J ends were trimmed by 6 bases and 3 bases, with 6 bases remaining between them. This CDR3 region has 12 residues. Germline V gene lookup returns CDR1 SNHLY and CDR2 FYNNEI. CDR3 amino acids: CASRHANQPQHF. The DNA of the CDR3 is TGTGCCAGCAGACACGCCAATCAGCCCCAGCATTTT.

The V call is TRBV9, the J call TRBJ1-1; no firm D call. In germline, CDR1 is SGDLS, CDR2 YYNGEE. The CDR3 has 14 residues. Trimming left V 2 bases short and J 1 base short, with 9 bases between. The CDR3 DNA is TGTGCCAGCAGCGTTCGGGGTGGGAACACTGAAGCTTTCTTT. Protein product: CASSVRGGNTEAFF.

This clone showed up just once. The chain carries TRBV6-1 and TRBJ2-1; D possibly corresponds to TRBD2 (7 bases). Germline CDR1 and CDR2: MNHNS and SASEGT. V was cut by 4 bases and J by 12 bases, with 22 bases left in between. This CDR3 contains 15 residues. The CDR3: CASSVQGGTQTGQFF. CDR3 nucleotides: TGTGCCAGCAGTGTACAGGGAGGGACCCAGACAGGGCAGTTCTTC.

This chain uses TRBV15 with TRBJ2-3, with TRBD2 matching over 9 bases. V gave up 3 bases and J gave up 4 bases; unmatched junction bases: 5. The CDR3 has 15 residues. The germline V gene encodes CDR1 LNHNV and CDR2 YYDKDF (reference sequence). CDR3 region: CATSSRGGASDTQYF. DNA of the CDR3: TGTGCCACCAGCAGCCGCGGGGGGGCATCAGATACGCAGTATTTT.

The chain joins TRBV5-5 to TRBJ2-5; TRBD1 matches 7 bases. The J segment lost 3 bases and the V segment lost 4 bases, leaving 6 bases of the junction unmatched. Per germline, CDR1 SGHKS and CDR2 YYEKEE (reference sequence). CDR3 length equals 14 residues. The CDR3 bases are TGTGCCAGCAGCCCGTCGACAGGGAAAGAGACCCAGTACTTC. As protein: CASSPSTGKETQYF.

The V and J genes are TRBV10-2 and TRBJ2-5, with 8 bases lining up with TRBD1. With 0 bases clipped from V and 2 bases from J, the junction kept 5 bases outside the gene matches. The CDR3 extends over 16 amino acids. Per germline, CDR1 WSHSY and CDR2 SAAADI. As DNA, the CDR3 is TGCGCCAGCAGTGAGTCAAGGACAGGGAGGCAAGAGACCCAGTACTTC. It yields the protein CASSESRTGRQETQYF.

This clone was recorded only once. The genes are TRBV14 and TRBJ1-1; D might be TRBD1 (6 bases). The CDR3 length is 14 residues. V was clipped by 3 bases and J by 6 bases, with 14 bases between them. CDR1 and CDR2 from the germline V gene are SGHDN and FVKESK. This chain's CDR3 is CASSHRDRFSEAFF. The CDR3 DNA is TGTGCCAGCAGCCACCGTGACAGGTTTTCTGAAGCTTTCTTT.

The chain employs TRBV2 and TRBJ2-2; weak D call: TRBD1 (6 bases). The CDR3 runs to 16 residues. Between the trimmed V and J ends, which lost 7 bases and 3 bases, there was a span of 18 bases. Germline V gene lookup returns CDR1 SNHLY and CDR2 FYNNEI. CDR3 DNA sequence: TGTGCCAGCATGCGTCCAGGGGAAACCTACACCGGGGAGCTGTTTTTT. It yields the protein CASMRPGETYTGELFF. Complete variable domain (other parts from reference TRBV2 and TRBJ2-2): EPEVTQTPSHQVTQMGQEVILRCVPISNHLYFYWYRQILGQKVEFLVSFYNNEISEKSEIFDDQFSVERPDGSNFTLKIRSTKLEDSAMYFCASMRPGETYTGELFFGEGSRLTVL.

For the CDR3, the DNA is TGCGCCAGCAGTACTCAAAGTACCTATGGCTACACCTTC. This gives the protein CASSTQSTYGYTF. The chain links TRBV10-1 to TRBJ1-2; no definite D call. The CDR3 totals 13 residues. Trimming removed 5 bases at V and 4 bases at J, with 11 bases between. Looked up from germline, CDR1 is WNHNN and CDR2 is SYGVQD (reference sequence).

Only one count was recorded for this clone. This sequence joins TRBV30 and TRBJ2-4, with 8 bases that match TRBD2. The germline V gene encodes CDR1 GTSNPN and CDR2 SVGIG (reference sequence). This CDR3 contains 11 residues. V lost 3 bases to trimming and J lost 13 bases; unmatched junction nucleotides: 5. This chain's CDR3 is CAWRTGGGQYF. In nucleotides, the CDR3 is TGTGCCTGGAGAACAGGCGGGGGGCAGTACTTC.

The chain couples TRBV7-8 to TRBJ1-6; maybe TRBD1 (5 bases). Per the germline V gene, CDR1 is SGHVS and CDR2 is FQNEAQ. The CDR3 runs 15 residues. V gave up 3 bases and J gave up 5 bases, with 11 bases separating them. CDR3 in amino acids: CASSFDGGHNSPLHF. The CDR3 DNA is TGTGCCAGCAGCTTCGACGGGGGTCATAATTCACCCCTCCACTTT.

V usage is TRBV5-1 and J usage is TRBJ1-1; 7 nucleotides agree with TRBD1. J lost 5 bases, V lost 0 bases, and 1 base had no gene match. Germline CDR1 is SGHRS and CDR2 is YFSETQ. The CDR3 has 13 residues. The CDR3 DNA follows: TGCGCCAGCAGCTTGGAGGGGGCGACTGAAGCTTTCTTT. It yields the protein CASSLEGATEAFF.

The chain is built from TRBV11-2 and TRBJ1-1, with 8 bases that match TRBD1. The CDR3 spans 17 residues. V shed 5 bases, J shed 1 base, and the junction held 12 bases outside the gene matches. Germline CDR1 and CDR2: SGHAT and FQNNGV. CDR3 sequence: CASSTRTGSYRNTEAFF. The CDR3, as DNA: TGTGCCAGCAGCACGCGGACAGGGAGCTATCGGAACACTGAAGCTTTCTTT.

The gene calls are TRBV10-3 and TRBJ1-4, with unresolved D. Per germline, CDR1 ENHRY and CDR2 SYGVKD. Trimming removed 5 bases at V and 5 bases at J, with 6 bases between. This CDR3 region has 12 residues. In DNA form, the CDR3 reads TGTGCCATCAGTCGCGGAAATGAAAAACTGTTTTTT. This gives the protein CAISRGNEKLFF.

The J gene is TRBJ1-4, the V gene TRBV4-1; D is ambiguous. In germline, CDR1 is MGHRA, CDR2 YSYEKL. V lost 0 bases to trimming and J lost 7 bases, with 12 bases between them. The CDR3 extends over 15 amino acids. Written as DNA, the CDR3 is TGCGCCAGCAGCCAAGAAGGATCGGGTAGTGAAAAACTGTTTTTT. Translating it yields CASSQEGSGSEKLFF.